A few counts support the clone carrying this T cell receptor (beta chain). Its specificity is unknown. Germline V gene lookup returns CDR1 SGHDT and CDR2 YYEEEE. The CDR3 is 14 residues long. The V end lost 4 bases, the J end lost 4 bases, and 13 bases lay between the germline ends. The data belong to a study of post-analysis software for immune sequencing data. Each TCR beta cDNA library carried unique molecular identifiers. Some 500,000 cDNA molecules were obtained from approximately 0.91 to 9.4 million T cells. One entry per CDR3 protein, called by TCRdb with MiXCR from the PCR reads. The repertoire holds fewer than 850,000 distinct CDR3 sequences, with 30% as singletons. Regarding the study as a whole: Higher frequency in patients than in controls was seen for about 5 TRBV segments, with TRBV5-6, TRBV5-1 and TRBV20-1 among them.

This clonotype was obtained from a girl between 10 and 17 years old with multiple sclerosis. The V call is TRBV5-6, the J call TRBJ2-3, with D possibly matching TRBD2 (5 bases). The sequenced sample consisted of blood. CDR3 residues: CASSPKGVPDTQYF. As DNA, the CDR3 is TGTGCCAGCAGCCCGAAGGGAGTACCAGATACGCAGTATTTT.